Sequencing of this TCR beta chain was carried out in a study of technical replicates of blood from several donors. Germline values: CDR1 GTSNPN, CDR2 SVGIG (reference sequence). V was pared by 1 base and J by 0 bases, with 15 bases between. This CDR3 comprises 16 residues. TCRdb keeps only in-frame clones here, not all; method: immunoSEQ multiplex PCR. The profile shows 100,000 or so clones, approximately 96% of them singletons. The clonotype originates from a human donor in good health. The source material was T cells isolated from PBMCs. The chain is built from TRBV30 and TRBJ2-5; possible D gene TRBD1, 6 bases. CDR3 nucleotides: TGTGCCTGGAGTGAAGTGAGGGGGTGGTACCAAGAGACCCAGTACTTC. It is translated as CAWSEVRGWYQETQYF.